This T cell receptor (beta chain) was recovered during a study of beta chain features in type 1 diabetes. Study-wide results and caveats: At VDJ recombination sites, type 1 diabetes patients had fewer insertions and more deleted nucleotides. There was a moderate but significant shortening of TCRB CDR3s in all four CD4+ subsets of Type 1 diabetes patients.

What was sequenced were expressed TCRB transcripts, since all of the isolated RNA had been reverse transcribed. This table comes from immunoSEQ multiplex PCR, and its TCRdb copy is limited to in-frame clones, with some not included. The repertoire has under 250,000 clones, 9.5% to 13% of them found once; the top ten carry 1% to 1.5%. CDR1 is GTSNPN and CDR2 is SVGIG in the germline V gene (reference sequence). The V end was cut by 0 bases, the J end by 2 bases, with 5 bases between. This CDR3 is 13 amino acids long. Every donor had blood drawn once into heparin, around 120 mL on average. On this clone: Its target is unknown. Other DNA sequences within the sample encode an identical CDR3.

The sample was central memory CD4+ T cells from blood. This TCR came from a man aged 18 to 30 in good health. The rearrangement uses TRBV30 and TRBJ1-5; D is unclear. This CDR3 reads CAWSVAGNQPQHF. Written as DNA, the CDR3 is TGTGCCTGGAGTGTTGCGGGCAATCAGCCCCAGCATTTT.